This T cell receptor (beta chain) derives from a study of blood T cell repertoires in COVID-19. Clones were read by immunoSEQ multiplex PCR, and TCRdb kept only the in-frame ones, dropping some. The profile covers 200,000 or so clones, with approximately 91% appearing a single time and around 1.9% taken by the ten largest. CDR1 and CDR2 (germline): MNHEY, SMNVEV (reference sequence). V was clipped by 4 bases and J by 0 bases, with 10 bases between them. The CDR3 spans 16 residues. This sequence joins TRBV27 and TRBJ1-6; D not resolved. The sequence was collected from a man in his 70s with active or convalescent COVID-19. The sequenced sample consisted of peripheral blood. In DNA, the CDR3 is TGTGCCAGCAGTTCCAGAGGTAGCTCCTATAATTCACCCCTCCACTTT. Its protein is CASSSRGSSYNSPLHF.